This is a list of T cell receptor beta chains from one sample in a study of blood T cell repertoires in COVID-19. This table comes from immunoSEQ multiplex PCR, and its TCRdb copy is limited to in-frame clones, with some not included. The sample lists around 72,000 clones, roughly 85% occurring once. Sequenced: peripheral blood. Receptors were obtained from a woman of 80 years or more with acute or convalescent COVID-19. Both conserved end residues are trimmed from each CDR3. A D gene is named only where the DNA matches it firmly.

TRBV6-6,TRBJ1-5,TRBD1,ASSYYGTENQPQH
TRBV19,TRBJ2-1,NA,ASSSDQYSNEQF
TRBV2,TRBJ1-5,NA,ASSGLSGMNQPQH
TRBV10-3,TRBJ1-6,NA,AIRFLYNSPLH
TRBV15,TRBJ1-1,NA,ATSRVNPPGNTEAF
TRBV10-3,TRBJ1-2,TRBD1,AISESTGRYT
TRBV27,TRBJ2-1,TRBD1,ASSRRTGGEQF
TRBV5-1,TRBJ2-5,TRBD2,ASSPSWGGEETQY
TRBV4-1,TRBJ2-1,NA,ASSQDVGGLYNEQF
TRBV7-2,TRBJ2-7,NA,ASSLAPTGRAGYEQY
TRBV7-8,TRBJ2-2,TRBD2,ASSHRSQGLAGGTGELF
TRBV2,TRBJ1-1,NA,ASSRAF
TRBV7-2,TRBJ1-4,TRBD1,ASSSRQGSRQKLF
TRBV6-1,TRBJ1-5,TRBD1,ASSEGQGAFSNQPQH
TRBV7-9,TRBJ1-5,NA,ASSLSSNQSQH
TRBV14,TRBJ2-1,TRBD2,ASSAPGLAAEEQF
TRBV5-1,TRBJ1-2,TRBD1,ASSLQGAEGYT
TRBV3-1/TRBV3-2,TRBJ2-1,TRBD1,ASSHWDRVNEQF
TRBV19,TRBJ2-3,TRBD2,ASSSTSGRISDTQY
TRBV7-9,TRBJ2-3,TRBD1,ASSSDRGQGDTQY
TRBV9,TRBJ2-1,NA,ASSGTLRDEQF
TRBV13,TRBJ2-5,NA,ASSPRGQETQY
TRBV5-4,TRBJ1-1,NA,ASSQPGDTEAF
TRBV2,TRBJ2-1,TRBD1,ASTEQGVNEQF